Below are 31 T cell receptor beta chains sequenced from a single sample in a study of graft-versus-host responses after intestinal transplantation. Graft tissue processing released intraepithelial and lamina propria lymphocytes. Generated by immunoSEQ multiplex PCR, the TCRdb table keeps only in-frame clones and is missing some. The data hold around 17,000 clones, with less than 85% observed a single time. This specimen was ileum tissue, taken approximately 97 days after intestinal transplant. These receptors were obtained from a human patient who received an intestinal transplant, so some T cells may come from the graft donor.

V is TRBV6-1 and J is TRBJ1-5; D remains unclear. V shed 7 bases and J shed 1 base, with 11 bases lying between them. CDR1 MNHNS and CDR2 SASEGT come from the germline V gene. This CDR3 region has 14 residues. CDR3 sequence (DNA): TGTGCCAGCAAAGTCAGTGGGAGCAATCAGCCCCAGCATTTT. Amino acids: CASKVSGSNQPQHF.

This chain joins TRBV6-4 and TRBJ2-5; D is uncertain. Trimming took 8 bases from V and 13 from J, leaving 23 bases between them. The CDR3 length is 13 residues. CDR1 and CDR2 from the germline V gene are MRHNA and SNTAGT. The CDR3 DNA reads as TGTGCCAGCCGGAGACCGACTCCTCGAAGTACGTACTTC. It is translated as CASRRPTPRSTYF.

This clone is medium-sized. The rearrangement joins TRBV28 to TRBJ2-7, with D uncertain. The CDR3 is 15 residues long. The germline V and J ends were trimmed by 5 bases and 3 bases, with 17 bases remaining between them. The germline V gene encodes CDR1 MDHEN and CDR2 SYDVKM. The CDR3 loop is CASSPILDGFYEQYF. DNA for the CDR3: TGTGCCAGCAGTCCCATTCTAGACGGATTCTACGAGCAGTACTTC.

This clone appeared a single time. This rearrangement joins TRBV7-3 to TRBJ2-1, with 13 bases identical to TRBD2. J gave up 6 bases and V 5 bases, and 4 bases lay outside the gene matches. Germline V CDR1 and CDR2: SGHTA, FQGTGA. The CDR3 length is 15 residues. CDR3 sequence reads: CASSRTSGRGNEQFF. The CDR3 bases are TGTGCCAGCAGCCGCACTAGCGGGAGGGGCAATGAGCAGTTCTTC. Full variable domain (missing parts from reference TRBV7-3 and TRBJ2-1): GAGVSQTPSNKVTEKGKYVELRCDPISGHTALYWYRQSLGQGPEFLIYFQGTGAADDSGLPNDRFFAVRPEGSVSTLKIQRTERGDSAVYLCASSRTSGRGNEQFFGPGTRLTVL.

The genes are TRBV29-1 and TRBJ2-1; D call uncertain. V gave up 2 bases and J gave up 5 bases, with 7 bases separating them. Germline CDR1 and CDR2: SQVTM and ANQGSEA. This CDR3 has 12 amino acids. This CDR3 reads CSVERGNNEQFF. DNA of the CDR3: TGCAGCGTTGAACGAGGTAACAATGAGCAGTTCTTC.

V gene TRBV5-4 combines with J gene TRBJ2-5; 15 bases agree with TRBD2. Germline V CDR1 and CDR2: SGHNT, YYREEE (reference sequence). J was trimmed by 7 bases and V by 4 bases; bases with no gene match: 8. CDR3 length: 16 amino acids. In DNA form, the CDR3 reads TGTGCCAGCAGCCTAGGACTAGCGGGAGGGACCCGGACCCAGTACTTC. Protein product: CASSLGLAGGTRTQYF.

This clone was recorded a few times. V is TRBV18 and J is TRBJ2-7, with TRBD2 as a possible D gene (5 bases). Germline V gene sequence: CDR1 KGHSH, CDR2 LQKENI. V was clipped by 2 bases and J by 3 bases, with 11 bases between them. CDR3 size: 14 residues. This chain's CDR3 is CASSPAGGYYEQYF. CDR3 DNA sequence: TGTGCCAGCTCACCAGCGGGTGGTTACTACGAGCAGTACTTC.

The V and J genes are TRBV28 and TRBJ1-5; D may be TRBD1 (5 bases). CDR1 and CDR2 from the germline V gene are MDHEN and SYDVKM. With 6 bases removed from V and 0 bases from J, the gap between germline ends came to 15 bases. This CDR3 comprises 16 residues. CDR3 residues: CASRRQLRHSNQPQHF. The CDR3 region has the DNA TGTGCCAGCAGAAGACAGCTCCGACATAGCAATCAGCCCCAGCATTTT.

This chain uses TRBV15 with TRBJ1-5; D is ambiguous. V was shortened by 0 bases and J by 0 bases, with 12 bases between the two germline ends. The germline gives CDR1 LNHNV, CDR2 YYDKDF (reference sequence). CDR3 length: 17 amino acids. The CDR3 DNA sequence: TGTGCCACCAGCAGAGATTCTGTAGTATATAGCAATCAGCCCCAGCATTTT. Translating it yields CATSRDSVVYSNQPQHF.

The chain recombines TRBV27 with TRBJ2-7; a possible D gene is TRBD1 (5 bases). The V end lost 4 bases, the J end lost 0 bases, and 7 bases lay between the germline ends. Germline V CDR1 and CDR2: MNHEY, SMNVEV (reference sequence). CDR3 size: 13 residues. CDR3 nucleotides: TGTGCCAGCAGTTATCAGGGCTCCTACGAGCAGTACTTC. It encodes CASSYQGSYEQYF.

The CDR3 DNA is TGTGCCAGCAGCTACTACAATGAGCAGTTCTTC. This sequence encodes CASSYYNEQFF. The gene calls are TRBV7-2 and TRBJ2-1; D call uncertain. CDR1 and CDR2 from the germline V gene are SGHTA and FQGNSA. This CDR3 comprises 11 residues. The V end was cut by 4 bases, the J end by 3 bases, with 1 base between.

The chain employs TRBV11-2 and TRBJ2-1; 7 bases agree with TRBD2. The V segment lost 2 bases and the J segment 8 bases; nucleotides outside the gene matches: 12. This CDR3 has 16 residues. Germline values: CDR1 SGHAT, CDR2 FQNNGV. The CDR3 nucleotides are TGTGCCAGCAGCTTATGGGCGGGAGCCGCTCTGCATGAGCAGTTCTTC. Translated: CASSLWAGAALHEQFF. The whole variable domain, filled in from reference TRBV11-2 and TRBJ2-1, reads EAGVAQSPRYKIIEKRQSVAFWCNPISGHATLYWYQQILGQGPKLLIQFQNNGVVDDSQLPKDRFSAERLKGVDSTLKIQPAKLEDSAVYLCASSLWAGAALHEQFFGPGTRLTVL.

This chain joins TRBV7-2 and TRBJ1-6; tentative D call: TRBD1 (6 bases). The V and J ends lost 1 base and 10 bases respectively, with 8 bases between them. The CDR3 is made up of 13 amino acids. CDR1 is SGHTA and CDR2 is FQGNSA in the germline V gene. CDR3 DNA: TGTGCCAGCAGCTTAGGGGGGCCCTCACCCCTCCACTTT. Translation gives CASSLGGPSPLHF.

CDR3 residues: CASSFGDRGYYEQYF. The CDR3 DNA follows: TGTGCCAGCAGCTTCGGGGACAGGGGATACTACGAGCAGTACTTC. The V call is TRBV5-4, the J call TRBJ2-7, with 10 bases aligning to TRBD1. This CDR3 has 15 residues. With V trimmed by 2 bases and J by 3 bases, 5 bases remained unmatched. Germline V gene sequence: CDR1 SGHNT, CDR2 YYREEE (reference sequence).

V is TRBV27 and J is TRBJ1-1; TRBD1 is a possible D gene (5 bases). This CDR3 is built from 13 residues. V was pared by 4 bases and J by 3 bases, with 9 bases between. Germline CDR1 is MNHEY and CDR2 is SMNVEV (reference sequence). CDR3 protein: CASSYGGDTEAFF. The CDR3 coding sequence is TGTGCCAGCAGTTACGGGGGGGACACTGAAGCTTTCTTT.

V and J are TRBV2 and TRBJ2-1; D may be TRBD2 (5 bases). Trimming left V 6 bases short and J 8 bases short, with 8 bases between. From germline, CDR1 is SNHLY and CDR2 FYNNEI. CDR3 length equals 11 residues. CDR3 coding DNA: TGTGCCAGCAGCCCGGAGGATGAGCAGTTCTTC. Translation gives CASSPEDEQFF.

The chain links TRBV5-1 to TRBJ2-7, with D perhaps TRBD1 (6 bases). The ends were cut back, 7 bases at V and 0 bases at J, with 14 bases in the middle. CDR1 SGHRS and CDR2 YFSETQ come from the germline V gene. The CDR3 consists of 14 residues. The CDR3 nucleotides are TGCGCCAGCTCCTGGACAGCCTACTCCTACGAGCAGTACTTC. Translation: CASSWTAYSYEQYF.

The gene calls are TRBV5-6 and TRBJ1-6; D may be TRBD1 (6 bases). V lost 4 bases, J lost 10 bases, and 15 bases lay in between. In germline, CDR1 is SGHDT, CDR2 YYEEEE. The CDR3 consists of 14 residues. In DNA, the CDR3 is TGTGCCAGCAGCCCAAAGTGGGGGCGATCACCCCTCCACTTT. It translates to CASSPKWGRSPLHF.

This sequence joins TRBV19 and TRBJ2-1, with D perhaps matching TRBD2 (5 bases). Per the germline V gene, CDR1 is LNHDA and CDR2 is SQIVND (reference sequence). Trimming took 7 bases from V and 5 from J, leaving 12 bases between them. This CDR3 has 13 residues. For the CDR3, the DNA is TGTGCCAGTATCGGGAACTCGGACAATGAGCAGTTCTTC. Encoded protein: CASIGNSDNEQFF.

This clone turned up a few times. The J gene is TRBJ1-3, the V gene TRBV6-1; D remains unclear. This CDR3 region has 13 residues. Trimming removed 1 base at V and 5 bases at J, with 6 bases between. Germline CDR1 and CDR2: MNHNS and SASEGT. CDR3: CASSEVPRNTIYF. The DNA of the CDR3 is TGTGCCAGCAGTGAAGTTCCCAGAAACACCATATATTTT.

Regarding this clone: A much larger clonotype is one base distant, so this may be a read error. The same CDR3 arises from other DNA sequences in this sample as well. The V gene is TRBV11-2, the J gene TRBJ1-2; D unresolved. The V gene's germline CDR1 is SGHAT and CDR2 FQNNGV. V lost 1 base and J lost 2, with 14 bases in between. This CDR3 has 16 amino acids. The CDR3 DNA sequence: TGTGCCAGCAGCTTAGTTAGGTTGACTGTGAACTATGGCTACACCTTC. Protein product: CASSLVRLTVNYGYTF.

J is TRBJ2-7 and V is TRBV6-1, with D unclear. V gave up 3 bases and J gave up 3 bases, with 6 bases separating them. CDR1 and CDR2 from the germline V gene are MNHNS and SASEGT. The CDR3 spans 12 residues. The CDR3 is CASSDSGYEQYF. The CDR3 DNA reads as TGTGCCAGCAGTGATTCAGGCTACGAGCAGTACTTC.

The chain uses TRBV5-4 and TRBJ1-1; D uncertain. Trimming removed 0 bases at V and 3 bases at J, with 12 bases between. From germline, CDR1 is SGHNT and CDR2 YYREEE (reference sequence). This CDR3 has 15 residues. CDR3 region: CASSLVGRLYTEAFF. CDR3 DNA: TGTGCCAGCAGCTTGGTTGGCAGGTTATACACTGAAGCTTTCTTT.

The rearrangement uses TRBV27 and TRBJ2-5; D remains ambiguous. V was cut by 2 bases and J by 5 bases, with 9 bases left in between. The CDR3 totals 13 residues. Germline V gene data show CDR1 as MNHEY and CDR2 as SMNVEV (reference sequence). CDR3 DNA sequence: TGTGCCAGCAGTTTAGGGTTGGGGGAGACCCAGTACTTC. It specifies CASSLGLGETQYF.

The rearrangement joins TRBV2 to TRBJ1-2, with D possibly being TRBD1 (5 bases). Germline values: CDR1 SNHLY, CDR2 FYNNEI. Trimming shortened V by 11 bases and J by 7 bases, and 26 bases separated the two germline ends. CDR3 length: 15 amino acids. DNA for the CDR3: TGTGCCGGCCCCTCCCTGGGCAGCTTCGGGGGTGGCTACACCTTC. Translated: CAGPSLGSFGGGYTF.

The chain couples TRBV4-3 to TRBJ1-6; no definite D call. Trimming stripped 1 base from V and 1 base from J, with 5 bases between. Looked up from germline, CDR1 is LGHNA and CDR2 is YSLEER. This CDR3 is 15 amino acids long. CDR3 sequence: CASSQVESYNSPLHF. CDR3 bases: TGCGCCAGCAGCCAAGTGGAGTCCTATAATTCACCCCTCCACTTT.

The rearrangement joins TRBV7-8 to TRBJ1-5; D gene unclear. In germline, CDR1 is SGHVS, CDR2 FQNEAQ. Trimming took 5 bases from V and 4 from J, leaving 12 bases between them. There are 14 residues in the CDR3. This CDR3 reads CASSPLTVNQPQHF. The CDR3 DNA follows: TGTGCCAGCAGCCCATTGACGGTTAATCAGCCCCAGCATTTT.

This clone was seen once. The CDR3 bases are TGTGCCACCAGCAGGCTAGTGGTTAGCACAGATACGCAGTATTTT. This gives the protein CATSRLVVSTDTQYF. The V gene is TRBV15, the J gene TRBJ2-3, with D unresolved. Between the trimmed V and J ends, which lost 3 bases and 0 bases, there was a span of 10 bases. CDR3 length equals 15 residues. Germline loops: CDR1 LNHNV, CDR2 YYDKDF (reference sequence). Full variable domain (missing parts from reference TRBV15 and TRBJ2-3): DAMVIQNPRYQVTQFGKPVTLSCSQTLNHNVMYWYQQKSSQAPKLLFHYYDKDFNNEADTPDNFQSRRPNTSFCFLDIRSPGLGDTAMYLCATSRLVVSTDTQYFGPGTRLTVL.

The chain links TRBV4-1 to TRBJ2-6; 7 nucleotides agree with TRBD2. Germline CDR1 and CDR2: MGHRA and YSYEKL. V trimming: 4 bases; J trimming: 4 bases; junction bases outside the gene matches: 7. The CDR3 contains 16 residues. The chain's CDR3 is CASSPRGSRGANVLTF. In DNA, the CDR3 is TGCGCCAGCAGCCCCCGCGGGAGCCGGGGGGCCAACGTCCTGACTTTC.

The chain has TRBV28 and TRBJ2-5, with TRBD2 matching 7 bases. With 7 bases clipped from V and 5 bases from J, the junction kept 4 bases outside the gene matches. The CDR3 length is 12 residues. Germline CDR1 MDHEN, CDR2 SYDVKM. The CDR3 DNA reads as TGTGCCAGCATGGGAGGGGCGGAGACCCAGTACTTC. It codes for CASMGGAETQYF.

V is TRBV5-1 and J is TRBJ2-2; 7 nucleotides align to TRBD2. Per germline, CDR1 SGHRS and CDR2 YFSETQ. With V trimmed by 4 bases and J by 10 bases, 4 bases remained unmatched. The CDR3 runs to 12 residues. The CDR3 is CASSLGGLELFF. The DNA of the CDR3 is TGCGCCAGCAGCCTGGGGGGGTTGGAGCTGTTTTTT.